One T cell receptor (beta chain) is described in this entry. Random-hexamer reverse transcription was applied to roughly 0.5 to 1 ug RNA. MiXCR, applied by TCRdb to the immunoSEQ multiplex PCR reads, yields one record per CDR3 protein. This sample carries about 150,000 distinct CDR3 sequences, just under 97% of them seen once, and the ten largest clones take 0.14% to 0.15%. Sequencing of TCR beta was undertaken in CD8+ and CD4+ T cells derived from blood. This CDR3 is built from 15 residues. With 1 base removed from V and 3 bases from J, the gap between germline ends came to 12 bases. Germline V gene sequence: CDR1 SGHDN, CDR2 FVKESK. This specimen comes from a study of CD8 T cells in Susac syndrome.

Sequences were obtained from CD8+ T cells from PBMCs. V gene TRBV14 combines with J gene TRBJ2-5, with D perhaps TRBD1 (5 bases). The TCR originated in a human donor with multiple sclerosis. CDR3 in DNA: TGTGCCAGCAGCCAAGTGACGACAGCTAAAGAGACCCAGTACTTC. Amino acid sequence: CASSQVTTAKETQYF.